Below are 2 T cell receptor beta chains sequenced from a single sample in a study of blood T cell repertoires in COVID-19. The repertoire was sequenced with immunoSEQ multiplex PCR; TCRdb's copy has only in-frame clones and lacks some. The sample has around 130,000 clones, around four fifths seen once. Sequencing was performed on peripheral blood. These receptors were taken from a human donor in a cohort sampled during active COVID-19.

This chain uses TRBV7-9 with TRBJ2-5, with 10 positions matching TRBD2. The CDR3 extends over 17 amino acids. V lost 1 base and J lost 3; bases outside the gene matches: 8. Germline assignment: CDR1 SEHNR and CDR2 FQNEAQ (reference sequence). Here the CDR3 reads CASSLGLLAGGEETQYF. The CDR3 DNA is TGTGCCAGCAGCTTAGGACTTTTAGCGGGAGGTGAAGAGACCCAGTACTTC.

The rearrangement uses TRBV12-3 or TRBV12-4 and TRBJ2-3; no clear D. Trimming removed 5 bases at V and 6 bases at J, with 9 bases between. There are 12 residues in the CDR3. CDR3 coding DNA: TGTGCCAGCAGTCTTCAGGTGGATACGCAGTATTTT. Its translation: CASSLQVDTQYF.